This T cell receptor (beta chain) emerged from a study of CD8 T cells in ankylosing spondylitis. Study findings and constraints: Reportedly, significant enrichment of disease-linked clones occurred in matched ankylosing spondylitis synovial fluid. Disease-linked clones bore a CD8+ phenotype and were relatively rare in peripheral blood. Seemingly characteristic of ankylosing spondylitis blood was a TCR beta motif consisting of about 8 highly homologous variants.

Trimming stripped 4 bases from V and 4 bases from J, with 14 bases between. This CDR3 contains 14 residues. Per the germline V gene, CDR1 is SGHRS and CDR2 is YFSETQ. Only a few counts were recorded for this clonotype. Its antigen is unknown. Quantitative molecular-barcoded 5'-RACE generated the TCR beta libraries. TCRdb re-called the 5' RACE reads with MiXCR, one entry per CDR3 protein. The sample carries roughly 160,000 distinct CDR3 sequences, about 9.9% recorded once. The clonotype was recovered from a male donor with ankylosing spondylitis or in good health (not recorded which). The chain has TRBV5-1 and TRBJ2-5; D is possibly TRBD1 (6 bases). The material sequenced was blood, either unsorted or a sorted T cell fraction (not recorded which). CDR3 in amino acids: CASSSTGTPETQYF. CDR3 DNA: TGCGCCAGCAGCAGCACAGGGACACCAGAGACCCAGTACTTC.